This T cell receptor (beta chain) is from a study of blood T cell repertoires in COVID-19. Study-level background: The United States, Italy and Spain provided the acute and convalescent COVID-19 samples.

Patients in Seattle were enrolled during active infection, then followed longitudinally. The CDR3 extends over 13 amino acids. V dropped 8 bases and J dropped 5; count of bases not matched to a gene: 7. CDR1 is SNHLY and CDR2 is FYNNEI in the germline V gene. This table comes from immunoSEQ multiplex PCR, and its TCRdb copy is limited to in-frame clones, with some not included. The table includes approximately 400,000 clones, around 88% detected once. This clonotype originated in a woman in her forties or fifties with COVID-19, enrolled during active disease. The rearrangement uses TRBV2 and TRBJ2-5; the match to TRBD2 covers 8 bases. The source material was peripheral blood. CDR3 residues: CASRRGERETQYF. CDR3 DNA: TGTGCCAGCCGGCGGGGGGAACGGGAGACCCAGTACTTC.